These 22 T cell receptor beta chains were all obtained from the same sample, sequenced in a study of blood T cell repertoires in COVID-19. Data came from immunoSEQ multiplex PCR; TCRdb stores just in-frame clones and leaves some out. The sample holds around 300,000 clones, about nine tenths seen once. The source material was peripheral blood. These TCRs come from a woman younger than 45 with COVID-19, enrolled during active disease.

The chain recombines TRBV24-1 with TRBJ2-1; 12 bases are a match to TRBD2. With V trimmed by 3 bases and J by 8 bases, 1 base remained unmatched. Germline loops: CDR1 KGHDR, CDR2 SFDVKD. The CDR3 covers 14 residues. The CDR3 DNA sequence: TGTGCCACCAGTGATCGGACTAGCGGGGATGAGCAGTTCTTC. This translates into CATSDRTSGDEQFF.

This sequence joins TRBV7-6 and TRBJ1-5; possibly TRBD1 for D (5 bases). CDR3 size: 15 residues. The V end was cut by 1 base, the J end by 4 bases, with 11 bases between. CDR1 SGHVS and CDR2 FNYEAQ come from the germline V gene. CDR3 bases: TGTGCCAGCAGCTTAGGGGCGGGGGGGAATCAGCCCCAGCATTTT. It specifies CASSLGAGGNQPQHF. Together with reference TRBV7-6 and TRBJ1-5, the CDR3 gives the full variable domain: GAGVSQSPRYKVTKRGQDVALRCDPISGHVSLYWYRQALGQGPEFLTYFNYEAQQDKSGLPNDRFSAERPEGSISTLTIQRTEQRDSAMYRCASSLGAGGNQPQHFGDGTRLSIL.

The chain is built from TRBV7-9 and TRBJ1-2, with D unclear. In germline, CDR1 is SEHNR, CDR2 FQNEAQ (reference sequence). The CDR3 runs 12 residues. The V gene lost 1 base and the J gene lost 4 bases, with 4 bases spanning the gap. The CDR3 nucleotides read TGTGCCAGCAGCTTAGTGGCCTATGGCTACACCTTC. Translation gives CASSLVAYGYTF.

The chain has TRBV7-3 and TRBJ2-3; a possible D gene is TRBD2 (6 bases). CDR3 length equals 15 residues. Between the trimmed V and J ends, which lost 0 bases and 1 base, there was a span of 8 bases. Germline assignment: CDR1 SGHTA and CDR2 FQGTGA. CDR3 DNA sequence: TGTGCCAGCAGCTTAACCGTAGCGGGCACAGATACGCAGTATTTT. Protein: CASSLTVAGTDTQYF.

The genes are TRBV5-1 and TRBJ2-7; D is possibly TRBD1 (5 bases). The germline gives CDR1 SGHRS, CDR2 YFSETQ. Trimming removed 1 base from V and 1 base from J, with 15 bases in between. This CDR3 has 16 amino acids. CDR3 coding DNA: TGCGCCAGCAGCTTGTCTATAGGGGTTGGATCCTACGAGCAGTACTTC. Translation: CASSLSIGVGSYEQYF. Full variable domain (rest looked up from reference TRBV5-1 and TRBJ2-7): KAGVTQTPRYLIKTRGQQVTLSCSPISGHRSVSWYQQTPGQGLQFLFEYFSETQRNKGNFPGRFSGRQFSNSRSEMNVSTLELGDSALYLCASSLSIGVGSYEQYFGPGTRLTVT.

The CDR3 is CASSRGADGNQPQHF. The DNA for the CDR3 is TGTGCCAGCAGCCGTGGCGCGGATGGCAATCAGCCCCAGCATTTT. The genes are TRBV3-1 (or the pseudogene TRBV3-2) and TRBJ1-5; D is unclear. Germline V CDR1 and CDR2: LGHDT, YNNKEL (reference sequence). The CDR3 sequence is 15 residues long. The V and J ends lost 4 bases and 2 bases respectively, with 12 bases between them.

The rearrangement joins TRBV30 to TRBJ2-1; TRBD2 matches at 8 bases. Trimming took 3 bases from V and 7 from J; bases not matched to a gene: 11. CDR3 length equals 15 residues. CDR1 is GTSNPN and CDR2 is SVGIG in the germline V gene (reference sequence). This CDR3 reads CAWSLLAREGNEQFF. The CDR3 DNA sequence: TGTGCCTGGAGCTTATTAGCTCGGGAGGGTAATGAGCAGTTCTTC.

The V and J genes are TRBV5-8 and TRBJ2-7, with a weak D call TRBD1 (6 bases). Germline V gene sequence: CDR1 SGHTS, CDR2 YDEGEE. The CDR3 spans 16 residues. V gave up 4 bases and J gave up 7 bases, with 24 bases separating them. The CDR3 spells CASSPRWGRGSWEQYF. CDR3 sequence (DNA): TGTGCCAGCAGCCCTCGATGGGGCAGGGGATCGTGGGAGCAGTACTTC.

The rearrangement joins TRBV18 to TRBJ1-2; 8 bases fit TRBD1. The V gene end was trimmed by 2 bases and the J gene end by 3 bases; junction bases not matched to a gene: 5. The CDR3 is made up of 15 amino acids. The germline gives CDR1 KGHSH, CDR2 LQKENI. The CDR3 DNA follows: TGTGCCAGCTCACCATCAGGGGGCGTCGACTATGGCTACACCTTC. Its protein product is CASSPSGGVDYGYTF.

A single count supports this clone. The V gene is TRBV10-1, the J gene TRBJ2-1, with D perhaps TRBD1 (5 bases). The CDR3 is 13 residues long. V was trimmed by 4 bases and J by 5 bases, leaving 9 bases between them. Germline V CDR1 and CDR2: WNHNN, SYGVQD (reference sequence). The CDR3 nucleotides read TGCGCCAGCAGTGTGCGCAGGGACAATGAGCAGTTCTTC. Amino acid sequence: CASSVRRDNEQFF.

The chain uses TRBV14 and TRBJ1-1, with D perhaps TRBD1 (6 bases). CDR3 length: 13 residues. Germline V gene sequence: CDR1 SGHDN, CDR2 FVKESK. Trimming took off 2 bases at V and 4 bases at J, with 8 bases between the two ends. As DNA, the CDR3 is TGTGCCAGCAGCCAACAGGGGAGCACTGAAGCTTTCTTT. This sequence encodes CASSQQGSTEAFF.

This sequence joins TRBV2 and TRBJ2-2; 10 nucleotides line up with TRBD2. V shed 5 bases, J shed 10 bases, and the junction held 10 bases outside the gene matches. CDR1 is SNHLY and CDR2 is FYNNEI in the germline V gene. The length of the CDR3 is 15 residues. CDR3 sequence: CASSILAGTPEELFF. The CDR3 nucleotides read TGTGCCAGCAGTATACTAGCGGGAACGCCTGAGGAGCTGTTTTTT.

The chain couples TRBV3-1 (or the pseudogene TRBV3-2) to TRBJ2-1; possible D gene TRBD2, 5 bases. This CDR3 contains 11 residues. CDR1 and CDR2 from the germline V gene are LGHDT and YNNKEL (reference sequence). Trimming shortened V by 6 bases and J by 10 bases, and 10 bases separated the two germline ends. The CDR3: CASSHRGEQFF. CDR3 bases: TGTGCCAGCAGTCACCGCGGGGAGCAGTTCTTC.

CDR3 bases: TGCGCCAGCAGCTTGACAGGGCCACCTGGCACTGAAGCTTTCTTT. Protein sequence: CASSLTGPPGTEAFF. The rearrangement links TRBV5-1 to TRBJ1-1; weak D call: TRBD1 (6 bases). The germline V and J ends were trimmed by 1 base and 4 bases, with 14 bases remaining between them. Germline lookup yields CDR1 SGHRS and CDR2 YFSETQ. The CDR3 loop spans 15 amino acids.

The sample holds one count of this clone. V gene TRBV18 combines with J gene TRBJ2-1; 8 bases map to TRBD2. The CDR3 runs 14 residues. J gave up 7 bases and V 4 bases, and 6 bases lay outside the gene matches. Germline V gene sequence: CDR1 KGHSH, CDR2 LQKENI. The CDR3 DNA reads TGTGCCAGCTCACGTTCCGCGGGAGGAAATGAGCAGTTCTTC. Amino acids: CASSRSAGGNEQFF.

The CDR3 region has the DNA TGTGCCAGCAGTGAACAGGACAGGGAACTTGGCAATGAGCAGTTCTTC. This gives the protein CASSEQDRELGNEQFF. The chain employs TRBV25-1 and TRBJ2-1; 8 bases are a match to TRBD1. With 2 bases clipped from V and 6 bases from J, the junction kept 9 bases outside the gene matches. CDR3 length: 16 residues. The V gene's germline CDR1 is MGHDK and CDR2 SYGVNS. The full variable domain, completed using reference TRBV25-1 and TRBJ2-1, is EADIYQTPRYLVIGTGKKITLECSQTMGHDKMYWYQQDPGMELHLIHYSYGVNSTEKGDLSSESTVSRIRTEHFPLTLESARPSHTSQYLCASSEQDRELGNEQFFGPGTRLTVL.

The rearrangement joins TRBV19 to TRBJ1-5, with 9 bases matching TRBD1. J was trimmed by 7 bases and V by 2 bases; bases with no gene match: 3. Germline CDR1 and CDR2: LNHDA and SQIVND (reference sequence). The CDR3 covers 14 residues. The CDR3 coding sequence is TGTGCCAGTAGTATACGACAGGGGGGACAGCCCCAGCATTTT. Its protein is CASSIRQGGQPQHF.

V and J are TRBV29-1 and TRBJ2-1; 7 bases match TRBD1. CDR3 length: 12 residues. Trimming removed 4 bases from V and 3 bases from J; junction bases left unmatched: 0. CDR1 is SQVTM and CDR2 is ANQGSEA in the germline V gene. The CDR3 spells CSVGTGYNEQFF. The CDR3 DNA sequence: TGCAGCGTTGGGACAGGCTACAATGAGCAGTTCTTC.

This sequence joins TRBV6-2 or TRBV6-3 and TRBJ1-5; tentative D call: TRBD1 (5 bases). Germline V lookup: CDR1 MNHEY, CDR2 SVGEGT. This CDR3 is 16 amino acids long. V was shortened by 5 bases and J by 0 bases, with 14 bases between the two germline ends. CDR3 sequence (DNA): TGTGCCAGCAGTCGTCGCGAAGGGGTTAGCAATCAGCCCCAGCATTTT. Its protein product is CASSRREGVSNQPQHF.

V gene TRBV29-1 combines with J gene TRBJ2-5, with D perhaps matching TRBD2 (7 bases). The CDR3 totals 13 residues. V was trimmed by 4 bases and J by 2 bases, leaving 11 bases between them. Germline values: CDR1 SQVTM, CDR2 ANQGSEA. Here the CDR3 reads CSVVGGGQETQYF. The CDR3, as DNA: TGCAGCGTTGTGGGAGGGGGGCAAGAGACCCAGTACTTC.

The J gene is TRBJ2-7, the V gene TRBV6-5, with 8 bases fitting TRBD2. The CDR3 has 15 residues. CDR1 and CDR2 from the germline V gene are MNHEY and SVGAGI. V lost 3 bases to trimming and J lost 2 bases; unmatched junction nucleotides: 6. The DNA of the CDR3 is TGTGCCAGCAGTTATGGGCGGGAGGCCCCCTACGAGCAGTACTTC. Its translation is CASSYGREAPYEQYF.

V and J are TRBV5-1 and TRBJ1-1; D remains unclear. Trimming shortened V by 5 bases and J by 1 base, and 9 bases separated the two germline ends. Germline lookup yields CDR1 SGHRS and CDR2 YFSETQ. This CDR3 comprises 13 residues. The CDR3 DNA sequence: TGCGCCAGCAGATCCGAGCCGAACACTGAAGCTTTCTTT. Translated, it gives CASRSEPNTEAFF.